This T cell receptor (beta chain) was retrieved from a study of T cells in Graves' hyperthyroidism and ophthalmopathy (dated by TCRdb to between 2017 and 2020). With regard to the full study: Peripheral blood samples were taken at the time of initial diagnosis, prior to any treatment. To identify distinguishing TCR V-J signatures, a discovery cohort of some 99 patients was used, comprising some 45 with Graves' ophthalmopathy and around 57 with stable Graves' hyperthyroidism. An independent validation cohort of under 20 hyperthyroidism patients and more than 15 patients who later progressed to ophthalmopathy tested prospective prediction of ophthalmopathy. The roughly 100 discovery patients were randomly divided into training and test sets at a 7:3 ratio. Thyroid tissue and blood T-cell repertoires from about six Graves' hyperthyroidism patients were also compared in the study. After blood sampling, hyperthyroidism patients were treated with methimazole at a starting dose of 30 mg daily, and ophthalmopathy patients were treated with high-dose intravenous methylprednisolone. The paper describes TCR Vbeta CDR3 sequencing of 130 to 150 peripheral blood samples, made up of some 40 ophthalmopathy patients, around 78 hyperthyroidism patients and some 17 progressor patients.

Concerning this clonotype itself: Its antigen remains unidentified. It has no much larger one-base neighbor in the sample; base qualities were not kept.

TCR beta CDR3 regions were amplified from RNA transcripts. A first-round RT-PCR of the TCR CDR3 used the HTBI primer set with the Qiagen OneStep RT-PCR kit. A second multiplex PCR round built the libraries, followed by size selection and purification. Paired-end sequencing of the libraries was performed with 100 bp reads on an Illumina HiSeq2000. The published analysis was carried out like this. SOAPnuke was used to process the raw data, removing reads that contained adapters or uncalled bases, had a mean Phred below 15, or lacked an exact match to the constant primer or identifier. High-quality paired reads were merged using COPE v1.2.5, and each unique nucleotide sequence was defined as a clonotype. MiTCR v1.1 was used to align clonotypes to the IMGT TRBV, TRBD and TRBJ reference segments. Only V-J combinations with frequency above 0.0001, covering 99% to 99.2% of repertoires, were analysed. The TCS score was defined as the ratio of F50 (clonal expansion) to E x V (chaos), calculated using BLOSUM62-based TCRdist between CDR3 peptides within each V-J. Welch's t-statistics and random forest reduced fewer than 550 V-J features to roughly 13, which were used in a naive Bayes classifier (R e1071). The public reads were reprocessed in TCRdb via fastp at Q25 and MiXCR, keeping in-frame beta chains. When rows share a CDR3 protein, they turn into one entry using the most common DNA and genes. These V and J calls originate from TCRdb's pipeline instead of the authors' own analysis. In this sample the table shows hundreds of thousands of distinct CDR3 sequences, around 22% of which occur a single time. Around 11% of the sample lies in the top ten.

Overall study outcomes, separate from this receptor: In validation, the model predicted progression to ophthalmopathy a median of approximately 6.6 months before onset, with 65% to 71% sensitivity and about 75% specificity. Blood samples also contained most of the expanded thyroid clonotypes (frequency above 0.001), which suggests that blood repertoires may reflect thyroid immune responses. A 13 V-J signature model separated ophthalmopathy from stable hyperthyroidism, with about 90% sensitivity and 81.08% specificity in cross-validation and 80%/75% in testing. Sample size was not statistically predetermined, and investigators were not blinded to group allocation.

Ophthalmopathy patients had moderately to severely active disease, Clinical Activity Score of at least 3, NOSPECS grade of at least 4, and duration under 3 months. Any patient with an uncontrolled infection, another autoimmune disease, pregnancy or lactation was excluded. Diagnoses were established on the basis of clinical symptoms, serum thyroxine and TRAb, thyroid ultrasound, and orbital computed tomography. Ficoll-Paque density gradient centrifugation was used to isolate PBMCs from 9.5 to 10 ml of fresh peripheral blood. Total RNA was extracted with Trizol reagent, and quality was checked on an Agilent 2100 Bioanalyzer. This TCR derives from a woman between 25 and 40 years old with Graves' ophthalmopathy. Material for sequencing was blood.

The nucleotides are TGTGCCAGCAGCCTCTCCGAGGGGTCTGGGGCCAACGTCCTGACTTTC. The resulting protein is CASSLSEGSGANVLTF. The rearrangement joined TRBV6-2 or TRBV6-3 to TRBJ2-6; the D gene is tentatively TRBD1 or TRBD2, each matching 5 bases. The CDR3 runs 16 amino acids, cysteine and phenylalanine included. Of all the DNA, just the CDR3 is kept, 48 bases in frame from base 1. From a lookup of the germline V gene, CDR1 and CDR2 are MNHEY and SVGEGT. V was cut back by 6 bases and J by 1 base, leaving a gap of 13 bases between them.